A selection of T cell receptor beta chains follows, all from one sample in a study of shared clonotypes between healthy human individuals. Generated by immunoSEQ multiplex PCR, the TCRdb table keeps only in-frame clones and is missing some. The repertoire holds approximately 2,000,000 clones, with roughly 93% as singletons. The material sequenced was naive CD8+ T cells from PBMCs. These receptor sequences come from a man in his late teens or twenties in good health. Some clones in this sample may be carry-over from other donors' samples. The CDR3 runs from the conserved cysteine through the conserved F or W. The order of the fields is D gene, clone size, V gene, J gene, CDR3 protein, CDR3 DNA. D genes are given only for firm matches. A row's size may be missing; if present it is once, few, many or a size class.

NA,once,TRBV5-4,TRBJ2-7,CASSLGAGSSYEQYF,TGTGCCAGCAGCTTGGGGGCCGGGAGCTCCTACGAGCAGTACTTC
NA,NA,TRBV7-9,TRBJ2-7,CASSWAGSSYEQYF,TGTGCCAGCAGCTGGGCGGGAAGCTCCTACGAGCAGTACTTC
NA,NA,TRBV5-6,TRBJ2-7,CASSLDPSYEQYF,TGTGCCAGCAGCTTGGACCCCTCCTACGAGCAGTACTTC
NA,NA,TRBV5-4,TRBJ2-1,CASSLDQTEQFF,TGTGCCAGCAGCTTGGACCAAACTGAGCAGTTCTTC
NA,NA,TRBV7-2,TRBJ2-7,CASSLVTSTYEQYF,TGTGCCAGCAGCTTAGTGACGTCGACCTACGAGCAGTACTTC
TRBD2,NA,TRBV29-1,TRBJ2-1,CSASEGTSGRTYNEQFF,TGCAGCGCGTCAGAAGGGACTAGCGGGAGGACCTACAATGAGCAGTTCTTC
TRBD2,NA,TRBV6-4,TRBJ2-7,CASSAASGNHEQYF,TGTGCCAGCAGTGCTGCTAGCGGGAACCACGAGCAGTACTTC
TRBD1,NA,TRBV5-6,TRBJ2-7,CASSSESGGDPTIQQYF,TGTGCCAGCAGCTCCGAATCAGGGGGCGACCCTACGATACAGCAGTACTTC
TRBD2,NA,TRBV4-1,TRBJ2-2,CASTRGTSGEDDTGELFF,TGCGCCAGCACACGAGGGACTAGCGGTGAGGATGACACCGGGGAGCTGTTTTTT
NA,NA,TRBV11-1,TRBJ2-7,CASSLYHSYEQYF,TGTGCCAGCAGCTTATACCACTCCTACGAGCAGTACTTC